This TCR beta chain was identified during a study of regulatory T cells in long-lasting Graves disease. Study conclusions and caveats: Newly diagnosed patients shared 966 public clonotypes; persistent patients shared a few thousand. TRBV28, TRBJ1-2 and TRBJ2-5 emerged as the favored segments in persistent disease.

This clonotype was counted ten times or more. Its antigen is undetermined. Arm-PCR with iRepertoire HTBI primers amplified the CDR3 regions for these TCR beta libraries. Each CDR3 protein gets one entry after TCRdb re-called the multiplex PCR reads with MiXCR. The table lists under 450,000 distinct CDR3 sequences, 20% to 25% of them singletons. The time point here: persistent/refractory GD, antithyroid drugs over 5 years with positive TRAb. RNA from PBMCs was the source of the TCR library. Investigators report Graves' disease was diagnosed under American Thyroid Association guidelines. With V trimmed by 5 bases and J by 7 bases, 10 bases remained unmatched. Germline CDR1 is SGHTA and CDR2 is FQGNSA. The CDR3 spans 14 residues.

V usage is TRBV7-2 and J usage is TRBJ2-7; 8 positions match TRBD2. The TCR originated in a female donor with Graves disease. The material was peripheral blood mononuclear cells (PBMCs), obtained when the disease was refractory, from a patient treated with antithyroid drugs. Here the CDR3 DNA reads TGTGCCAGCAGCCCGAAGACTAGCGAGAGAGAGCAGTACTTC. This encodes CASSPKTSEREQYF.